These T cell receptor beta chains were read from a single sample in a study of T cell repertoires in cytomegalovirus infection. Via MiXCR, TCRdb re-called the reads, giving one row per CDR3 protein. The table shows 650,000 to 850,000 distinct CDR3 sequences, with 29% occurring only once. Which antigens these TCRs recognize remains unknown. Sequencing used cultured CD8+ T cells from PBMCs, obtained from culture after CMV antigen stimulation. Receptors originate from a human donor in good health (CMV status not recorded). Some clones in this sample may be carry-over from other donors' samples. Both conserved end residues are part of each CDR3. D genes are given only for firm matches. For some rows the clone size is stated as once, few or many, or as a class when expanded; others skip it.

>TRBV5-6|many|TRBJ1-2|TRBD1
CASSRTGKDYGYTF
TGTGCCAGCAGCCGGACAGGGAAGGACTATGGCTACACCTTC
>TRBV7-9|NA|TRBJ2-5|TRBD1
CASSRGGATGVQETQYF
TGTGCCAGTTCGCGGGGAGGAGCGACAGGGGTCCAAGAGACCCAGTACTTC
>TRBV7-8|NA|TRBJ2-1|NA
CASSFQAPGSSYNEQFF
TGTGCCAGCAGCTTCCAGGCCCCGGGAAGCTCCTACAATGAGCAGTTCTTC
>TRBV6-6|once|TRBJ1-4|NA
CASSYSNQLNEKLFF
TGTGCCAGCAGTTACTCCAACCAACTGAATGAAAAACTGTTTTTT
>TRBV6-5|NA|TRBJ2-6|NA
CASQMGLSGANVLTF
TGTGCCAGCCAAATGGGGCTTTCTGGGGCCAACGTCCTGACTTTC
>TRBV12-3/TRBV12-4|few|TRBJ2-1|TRBD1
CASKMGTGNYNEQFF
TGTGCCAGCAAAATGGGGACAGGGAACTACAATGAGCAGTTCTTC
>TRBV5-6|few|TRBJ2-1|NA
CASSWGDNEQFF
TGTGCCAGCAGCTGGGGGGACAATGAGCAGTTCTTC
>TRBV2|NA|TRBJ2-5|NA
CASMDILQETQYF
TGTGCCAGCATGGACATCCTACAAGAGACCCAGTACTTC
>TRBV20-1|few|TRBJ1-2|NA
CSARDMTGYPYGYTF
TGCAGTGCTAGAGATATGACAGGCTACCCCTATGGCTACACCTTC
>TRBV20-1|few|TRBJ2-5|NA
CSAMNWDQETQYF
TGCAGTGCTATGAACTGGGATCAAGAGACCCAGTACTTC
>TRBV19|NA|TRBJ1-1|NA
CASRRGEDTEAFF
TGTGCCAGTAGAAGAGGGGAGGACACTGAAGCTTTCTTT
>TRBV19|NA|TRBJ2-1|TRBD1
CASSPGQGSEQFF
TGTGCCAGTAGTCCCGGACAGGGCAGTGAGCAGTTCTTC
>TRBV12-3/TRBV12-4|NA|TRBJ2-7|NA
CASSLALGVSSYEQYF
TGTGCCAGCAGTTTAGCTCTCGGGGTGTCCTCCTACGAGCAGTACTTC
>TRBV6-1|few|TRBJ1-3|NA
CASLSVPRASGNTIYF
TGTGCCAGCCTTTCCGTCCCGAGGGCATCTGGAAACACCATATATTTT
>TRBV7-6|many|TRBJ2-2|NA
CASSFHSPPNTGELFF
TGTGCCAGCAGCTTCCACAGTCCCCCGAACACCGGGGAGCTGTTTTTT
>TRBV27|few|TRBJ2-3|TRBD1
CASRPRGRADTQYF
TGTGCCAGCAGGCCCAGGGGGCGAGCAGATACGCAGTATTTT
>TRBV7-9|NA|TRBJ1-1|NA
CASSPPPRGGHTEAFF
TGTGCCAGCAGCCCTCCTCCTAGGGGCGGGCACACTGAAGCTTTCTTT
>TRBV4-1|once|TRBJ2-2|TRBD2
CASSRGGGAIGELFF
TGCGCCAGCAGCCGGGGCGGGGGGGCTATCGGGGAGCTGTTTTTT
>TRBV12-5|NA|TRBJ2-7|NA
CASARYEQYF
TGTGCTAGTGCCCGCTACGAGCAGTACTTC
>TRBV12-3/TRBV12-4|NA|TRBJ1-5|TRBD1
CASSHGQGAYPQHF
TGTGCCAGCAGCCACGGACAGGGGGCTTATCCCCAGCATTTT
>TRBV13|few|TRBJ2-3|TRBD1
CASNPARGHTQYF
TGTGCCAGCAACCCAGCGAGGGGGCACACGCAGTATTTT
>TRBV2|few|TRBJ1-1|NA
CASGLRTEAFF
TGTGCCAGCGGCCTGCGCACTGAAGCTTTCTTT
>TRBV25-1|NA|TRBJ2-7|NA
CASTPTGFSYEQYF
TGTGCCAGCACCCCTACAGGTTTTTCCTACGAGCAGTACTTC
>TRBV6-5|NA|TRBJ1-1|NA
CASSYQPGRAFF
TGTGCCAGCAGTTACCAGCCAGGGAGGGCTTTCTTT
>TRBV15|NA|TRBJ2-7|NA
CATSRLGGAREQYF
TGTGCCACCAGCAGACTAGGGGGGGCTCGGGAGCAGTACTTC
>TRBV14|NA|TRBJ2-6|NA
CASSKGPYSGANVLTF
TGTGCCAGCAGCAAGGGCCCTTACTCTGGGGCCAACGTCCTGACTTTC
>TRBV19|few|TRBJ1-5|NA
CASSISRAINQPQHF
TGTGCCAGTAGTATCTCCAGGGCCATCAATCAGCCCCAGCATTTT
>TRBV24-1|NA|TRBJ2-1|NA
CATSDFTGHNEQFF
TGTGCCACCAGTGATTTTACGGGACACAATGAGCAGTTCTTC
>TRBV12-5|NA|TRBJ2-2|TRBD1
CASGLAQGTVTGELFF
TGTGCTAGTGGTTTGGCCCAGGGGACAGTCACCGGGGAGCTGTTTTTT
>TRBV29-1|NA|TRBJ2-3|NA
CSVEGGPSSDTQYF
TGCAGCGTTGAGGGAGGACCTTCCTCAGATACGCAGTATTTT
>TRBV7-3|few|TRBJ2-3|TRBD1
CASSSPQDKAGTAYTDTQYF
TGTGCCAGCAGCTCACCCCAAGACAAAGCCGGGACAGCATACACAGATACGCAGTATTTT
>TRBV7-6|few|TRBJ1-6|TRBD1
CASSLDAKGAPYNSPLHF
TGTGCCAGCAGCTTAGACGCCAAGGGGGCCCCCTATAATTCACCCCTCCACTTT
>TRBV29-1|once|TRBJ1-1|TRBD1
CSVDTGGTEAFF
TGCAGCGTTGATACAGGGGGGACTGAAGCTTTCTTT
>TRBV5-4|few|TRBJ2-7|NA
CASSLVAPGPDYEQYF
TGTGCCAGCAGCTTGGTCGCGCCGGGACCGGATTACGAGCAGTACTTC
>TRBV5-1|many|TRBJ1-4|TRBD1
CASSFLDRAEKLFF
TGCGCCAGCAGCTTCTTGGACAGGGCTGAAAAACTGTTTTTT
>TRBV6-5|few|TRBJ1-6|NA
CASSDWTGIDSPLHF
TGTGCCAGCAGTGACTGGACGGGGATAGATTCACCCCTCCACTTT
>TRBV24-1|NA|TRBJ2-5|NA
CATSDKQGGIETQYF
TGTGCCACCAGTGACAAACAGGGGGGGATAGAGACCCAGTACTTC
>TRBV12-3/TRBV12-4|few|TRBJ1-3|TRBD1
CASSPRTGASVDTIYF
TGTGCCAGCAGTCCCCGGACAGGCGCCTCCGTAGACACCATATATTTT
>TRBV24-1|few|TRBJ2-1|NA
CATRPPGANEQFF
TGTGCCACCAGACCTCCGGGGGCCAATGAGCAGTTCTTC
>TRBV5-1|NA|TRBJ1-4|TRBD1
CASSLYPTGGRSTEKLFF
TGCGCCAGCAGCTTGTATCCGACAGGGGGCAGGTCAACTGAAAAACTGTTTTTT
>TRBV5-5|NA|TRBJ2-3|TRBD2
CASSLNPRPGGHLATDTQYF
TGTGCCAGCAGCTTGAACCCCAGGCCGGGGGGGCACCTCGCCACAGATACGCAGTATTTT
>TRBV7-3|NA|TRBJ2-3|TRBD2
CASSVGTSGPTDTQYF
TGTGCCAGCAGCGTTGGGACTAGCGGCCCCACAGATACGCAGTATTTT
>TRBV19|once|TRBJ2-1|TRBD1
CASSDRGPNYNEQFF
TGTGCCAGTAGTGACAGGGGGCCTAACTACAATGAGCAGTTCTTC
>TRBV7-9|NA|TRBJ2-1|NA
CASSPVTAGYNEQFF
TGTGCCAGCAGCCCCGTTACGGCAGGGTACAATGAGCAGTTCTTC
>TRBV7-8|few|TRBJ1-2|NA
CASSAHGTDNYGYTF
TGTGCCAGCAGCGCCCATGGGACGGATAACTATGGCTACACCTTC
>TRBV18|NA|TRBJ1-5|NA
CASSKGGDQPQHF
TGTGCCAGCTCAAAGGGAGGAGATCAGCCCCAGCATTTT
>TRBV19|NA|TRBJ1-2|TRBD1
CASSNPFDRALANFVYTF
TGTGCCAGTAGTAACCCTTTCGACAGGGCCCTCGCTAACTTTGTCTACACCTTC
>TRBV12-3/TRBV12-4|NA|TRBJ1-2|NA
CASSRGPSTNGYTF
TGTGCCAGCAGTCGGGGACCCTCGACAAATGGCTACACCTTC
>TRBV7-9|many|TRBJ2-2|NA
CASSLAPALTGELFF
TGTGCCAGCAGCTTAGCTCCCGCCCTCACCGGGGAGCTGTTTTTT